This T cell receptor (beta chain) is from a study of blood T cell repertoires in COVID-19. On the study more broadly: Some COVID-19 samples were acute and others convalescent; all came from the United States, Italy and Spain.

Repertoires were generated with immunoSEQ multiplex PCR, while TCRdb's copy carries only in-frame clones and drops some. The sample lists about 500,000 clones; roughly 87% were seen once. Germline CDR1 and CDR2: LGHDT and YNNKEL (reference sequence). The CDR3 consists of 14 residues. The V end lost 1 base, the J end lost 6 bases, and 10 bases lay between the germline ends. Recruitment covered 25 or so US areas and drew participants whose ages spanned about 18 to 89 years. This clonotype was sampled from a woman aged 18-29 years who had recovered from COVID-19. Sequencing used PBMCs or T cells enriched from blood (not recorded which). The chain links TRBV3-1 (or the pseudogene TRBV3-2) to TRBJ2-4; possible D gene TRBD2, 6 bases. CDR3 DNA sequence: TGTGCCAGCAGCCAAGTTGACGGGGGAAACATTCAGTACTTC. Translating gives CASSQVDGGNIQYF.